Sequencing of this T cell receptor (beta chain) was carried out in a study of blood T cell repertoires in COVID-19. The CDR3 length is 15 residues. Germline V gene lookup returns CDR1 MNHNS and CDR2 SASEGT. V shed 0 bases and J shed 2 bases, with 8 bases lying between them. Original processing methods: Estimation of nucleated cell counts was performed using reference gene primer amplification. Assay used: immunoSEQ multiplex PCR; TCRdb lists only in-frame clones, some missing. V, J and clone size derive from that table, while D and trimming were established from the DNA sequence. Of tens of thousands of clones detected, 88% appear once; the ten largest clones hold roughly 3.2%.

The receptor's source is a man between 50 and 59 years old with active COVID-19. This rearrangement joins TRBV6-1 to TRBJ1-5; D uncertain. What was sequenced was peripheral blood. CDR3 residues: CASSEAGGGNQPQHF. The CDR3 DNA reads TGTGCCAGCAGTGAAGCTGGCGGGGGCAATCAGCCCCAGCATTTT.